This entry lists 16 T cell receptor beta chains sequenced from one sample in a study of human T cells and chemical hapten exposure. As to time point: patch test 2, 6 weeks after DPC sensitization. Stated treatment: therapeutic diphenylcyclopropenone sensitization with weekly scalp DPC. TCRdb reanalysed the RACE reads using MiXCR and keeps one entry per CDR3 protein. The sample gives about 42,000 distinct CDR3 sequences, around 9% of which show up once; approximately 15% is in the top ten. The sample in question was whole blood, obtained in connection with sensitization to the hapten diphenylcyclopropenone (DPC). Receptor source: a woman in her forties with alopecia areata. Some clones in this sample may be carry-over from other donors' samples.

Comments on this clonotype: Since a much larger clone is just one base distant, this may be a read error. V usage is TRBV7-6 and J usage is TRBJ2-2; D gene uncertain. Trimming left V 4 bases short and J 6 bases short, with 6 bases between. The germline V gene has CDR1 SGHVS and CDR2 FNYEAQ. The CDR3 extends over 12 amino acids. CDR3 loop: CASSSIAGELFF. The CDR3 DNA reads TGTGCCAGCAGCTCAATAGCCGGGGAGCTGTTTTTT.

This clonotype was counted ten times or more. This chain uses TRBV29-1 with TRBJ2-7; possible D gene TRBD2, 7 bases. The CDR3 is 13 residues long. Germline-derived CDR1 and CDR2 are SQVTM and ANQGSEA. V gave up 7 bases and J gave up 4 bases, with 17 bases separating them. CDR3 DNA sequence: TGCAGCGCAGGGAGGGGGGCTCGTTACGAGCAGTACTTC. Translated: CSAGRGARYEQYF.

This clonotype was recorded many times. The chain couples TRBV21-1 to TRBJ1-1; the table's D call, TRBD1, was not checked against the DNA. TRBV21-1 is tagged as a pseudogene. This CDR3 contains 15 residues. CDR3 in amino acids: CASSKLETVNTEAFF. CDR3 coding DNA: TGTGCCAGCAGCAAATTGGAGACAGTTAACACTGAAGCTTTCTTT.

This clonotype showed up many times. The chain links TRBV9 to TRBJ2-1; 11 nucleotides agree with TRBD2. The length of the CDR3 is 17 residues. Per the germline V gene, CDR1 is SGDLS and CDR2 is YYNGEE. V lost 0 bases, J lost 2 bases, and 4 bases stayed unmatched. The CDR3 DNA reads TGTGCCAGCAGCGTAGATACTAGCGGGGGTACCTACAATGAGCAGTTCTTC. It encodes CASSVDTSGGTYNEQFF.

The sample holds many counts of this clonotype. The chain joins TRBV7-9 to TRBJ2-3; D not certain. Germline V gene data show CDR1 as SEHNR and CDR2 as FQNEAQ (reference sequence). Deletions cut 3 bases from V and 5 bases from J, with 3 bases between. The CDR3 sequence is 11 residues long. CDR3 DNA sequence: TGTGCCAGCAGCTTCCAAGATACGCAGTATTTT. It yields the protein CASSFQDTQYF.

The J gene is TRBJ1-5, the V gene TRBV6-2 or TRBV6-3; no clear D. This CDR3 is built from 12 residues. Germline values: CDR1 MNHEY, CDR2 SVGEGT. The germline V and J ends were trimmed by 6 bases and 7 bases, with 10 bases remaining between them. The CDR3 here is CASREGRQPQHF. The CDR3 nucleotides are TGTGCCAGCAGGGAAGGGCGCCAGCCCCAGCATTTT.

This clonotype has a handful of counts. This chain uses TRBV11-2 with TRBJ2-1; D may be TRBD1 or TRBD2 (5 bases each). The germline CDR1 and CDR2 sequences are SGHAT and FQNNGV. This CDR3 is built from 14 residues. The V and J ends lost 10 bases and 2 bases respectively, with 15 bases between them. In nucleotides, the CDR3 is TGTGCCATACCCGGGACGGTGCCCTACAATGAGCAGTTCTTC. Its translation is CAIPGTVPYNEQFF.

This clonotype was detected many times. The rearrangement joins TRBV2 to TRBJ1-6, with D possibly being TRBD1 (6 bases). The CDR3 extends over 14 amino acids. CDR1 is SNHLY, CDR2 FYNNEI, per germline. V shed 3 bases and J shed 7 bases, with 10 bases lying between them. The CDR3 is CASSEDSENSPLHF. The CDR3 nucleotides read TGTGCCAGCAGTGAGGACAGCGAGAATTCACCCCTCCACTTT.

This clonotype was recorded at least ten times. The V and J genes are TRBV20-1 and TRBJ2-1; 11 bases line up with TRBD2. The germline CDR1 and CDR2 sequences are DFQATT and SNEGSKA (reference sequence). The V and J ends lost 3 bases and 7 bases, in that order; junction bases with no gene match: 8. This CDR3 comprises 15 residues. The CDR3 DNA reads as TGCAGTGCTAGGAGACTAGCGGGGATCGATAATGAGCAGTTCTTC. As protein: CSARRLAGIDNEQFF.

Worth noting for this clonotype: A much bigger clone sits one base away, suggesting this may be a read error. The chain links TRBV29-1 to TRBJ1-1, with D perhaps matching TRBD1 (6 bases). Trimming left V 6 bases short and J 5 bases short, with 19 bases between. The CDR3 is 14 residues long. Germline V gives CDR1 SQVTM, CDR2 ANQGSEA. Written as DNA, the CDR3 is TGCAGCGTGGGCATAGGCAAGGGGGAAACTGAAGCTTTCTTT. It codes for CSVGIGKGETEAFF.

This clonotype was observed a few times. The CDR3 sequence is CASSRDRKETQYF. The CDR3, as DNA: TGTGCCAGCAGCCGGGACCGCAAAGAGACCCAGTACTTC. The chain links TRBV7-6 to TRBJ2-5; D could derive from TRBD1 or TRBD2 (5 bases each). CDR3 length: 13 amino acids. Looked up from germline, CDR1 is SGHVS and CDR2 is FNYEAQ. The ends were cut back, 5 bases at V and 3 bases at J, with 10 bases in the middle.

V gene TRBV20-1 combines with J gene TRBJ1-1; D unresolved. The CDR3 has 11 amino acids. Germline values: CDR1 DFQATT, CDR2 SNEGSKA (reference sequence). V was shortened by 3 bases and J by 2 bases, with 4 bases between the two germline ends. CDR3: CSARANTEAFF. Here the CDR3 DNA reads TGCAGTGCTAGGGCAAACACTGAAGCTTTCTTT.

This clonotype showed up many times. This sequence joins TRBV6-1 and TRBJ2-7; no reliable D call. CDR3 length: 12 residues. Between the trimmed V and J ends, which lost 5 bases and 1 base, there was a span of 6 bases. Looked up from germline, CDR1 is MNHNS and CDR2 is SASEGT. In DNA form, the CDR3 reads TGTGCCAGCAGTTACAGTTCCTACGAGCAGTACTTC. This sequence encodes CASSYSSYEQYF.

This clonotype was recorded many times. This chain links TRBV7-6 with TRBJ2-1; 8 positions agree with TRBD2. Germline V CDR1 and CDR2: SGHVS, FNYEAQ. V was pared by 6 bases and J by 2 bases, with 6 bases of the junction left unmatched. The CDR3 is 15 residues long. CDR3 amino acids: CASSNLAGPYNEQFF. As DNA, the CDR3 is TGTGCCAGCAGTAATCTAGCGGGCCCCTACAATGAGCAGTTCTTC.

In its sample, this clonotype was seen many times. The chain combines TRBV3-1 with TRBJ2-5; 12 bases align to TRBD2. Germline-derived CDR1 and CDR2 are LGHDT and YNNKEL (reference sequence). The CDR3 extends over 17 amino acids. V trimming: 1 base; J trimming: 4 bases; junction bases outside the gene matches: 7. The CDR3 DNA reads TGTGCCAGCAGCCAAGCGCCCCTAGCGGGGGGGCTAGAGACCCAGTACTTC. Its protein product is CASSQAPLAGGLETQYF.

This clonotype was seen a few times. The CDR3 region is CASSGGPDGELFF. CDR3 in DNA: TGCGCCAGTTCGGGGGGCCCTGACGGGGAGCTGTTTTTT. The chain recombines TRBV4-1 with TRBJ2-2; D perhaps matches TRBD2 (7 bases). This CDR3 comprises 13 residues. Germline-derived CDR1 and CDR2 are MGHRA and YSYEKL. Trimming stripped 9 bases from V and 7 bases from J, with 15 bases between.